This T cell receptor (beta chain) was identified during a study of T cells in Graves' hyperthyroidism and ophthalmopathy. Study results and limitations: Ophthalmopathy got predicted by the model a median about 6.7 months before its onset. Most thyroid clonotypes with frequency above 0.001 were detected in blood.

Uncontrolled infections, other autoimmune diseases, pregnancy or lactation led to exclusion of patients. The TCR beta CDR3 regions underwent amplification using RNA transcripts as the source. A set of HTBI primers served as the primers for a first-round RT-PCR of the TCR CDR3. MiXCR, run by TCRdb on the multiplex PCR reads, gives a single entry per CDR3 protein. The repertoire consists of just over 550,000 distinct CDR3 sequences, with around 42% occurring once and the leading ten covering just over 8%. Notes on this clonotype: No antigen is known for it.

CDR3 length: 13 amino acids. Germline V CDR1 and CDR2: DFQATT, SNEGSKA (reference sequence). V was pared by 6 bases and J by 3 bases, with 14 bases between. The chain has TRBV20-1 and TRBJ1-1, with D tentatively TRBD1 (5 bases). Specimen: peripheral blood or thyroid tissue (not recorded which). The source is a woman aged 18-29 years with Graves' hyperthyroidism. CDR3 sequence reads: CSAASGGDTEAFF. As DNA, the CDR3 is TGCAGTGCAGCCTCGGGGGGGGACACTGAAGCTTTCTTT.